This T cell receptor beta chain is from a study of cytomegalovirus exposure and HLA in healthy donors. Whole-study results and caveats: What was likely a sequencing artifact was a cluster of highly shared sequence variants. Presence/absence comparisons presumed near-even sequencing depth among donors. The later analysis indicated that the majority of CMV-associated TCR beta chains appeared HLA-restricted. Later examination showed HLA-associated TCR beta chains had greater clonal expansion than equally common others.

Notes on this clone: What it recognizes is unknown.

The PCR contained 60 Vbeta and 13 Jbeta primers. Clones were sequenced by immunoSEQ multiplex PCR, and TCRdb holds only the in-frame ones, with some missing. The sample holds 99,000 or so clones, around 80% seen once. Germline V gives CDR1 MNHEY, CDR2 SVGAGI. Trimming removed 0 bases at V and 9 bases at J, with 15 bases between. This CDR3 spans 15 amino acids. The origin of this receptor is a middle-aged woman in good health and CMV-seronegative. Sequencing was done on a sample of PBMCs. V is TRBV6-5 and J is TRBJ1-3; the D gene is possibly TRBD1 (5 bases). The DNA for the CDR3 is TGTGCCAGCAGTTACTCGGGGACTCACCAGAGCACCATATATTTT. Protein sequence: CASSYSGTHQSTIYF.